These 23 T cell receptor beta chains share one sample of origin, sequenced in a study of T cell changes during pregnancy in multiple sclerosis. The table came from immunoSEQ multiplex PCR; TCRdb's copy has only in-frame clones and leaves some out. Of some 77,000 clones listed, around 89% are singletons. The sequenced sample was peripheral blood, obtained before pregnancy. These receptors were collected from a female donor with multiple sclerosis, enrolled in a pregnancy study.

CDR3: CASSTVGRYHGYTF. The CDR3 DNA follows: TGTGCCAGCAGCACAGTAGGCAGATACCATGGCTACACCTTC. The chain uses TRBV7-9 and TRBJ1-2, with D hard to call. This CDR3 is 14 amino acids long. Trimming left V 5 bases short and J 6 bases short, with 16 bases between. The germline gives CDR1 SEHNR, CDR2 FQNEAQ (reference sequence). Full variable domain (rest looked up from reference TRBV7-9 and TRBJ1-2): DTGVSQNPRHKITKRGQNVTFRCDPISEHNRLYWYRQTLGQGPEFLTYFQNEAQLEKSRLLSDRFSAERPKGSFSTLEIQRTEQGDSAMYLCASSTVGRYHGYTFGSGTRLTVV.

The chain couples TRBV28 to TRBJ2-1; TRBD2 agrees at 9 bases. The CDR3 runs to 16 residues. Germline CDR1 reads MDHEN; CDR2 reads SYDVKM. Trimming took 5 bases from V and 6 from J; bases not matched to a gene: 11. The CDR3 is CASSGGAGGPGNEQFF. The CDR3 DNA follows: TGTGCCAGCAGTGGAGGTGCGGGGGGGCCAGGCAATGAGCAGTTCTTC.

The chain couples TRBV18 to TRBJ2-3, with D maybe TRBD1 (6 bases). The germline V gene encodes CDR1 KGHSH and CDR2 LQKENI. V lost 0 bases and J lost 4, with 14 bases in between. The CDR3 loop spans 16 amino acids. CDR3 region: CASSPPGQGSADTQYF. The DNA for the CDR3 is TGTGCCAGCTCACCACCGGGTCAGGGGAGCGCAGATACGCAGTATTTT.

The CDR3 loop is CASSPGTGEMNTEAFF. CDR3 DNA sequence: TGTGCCAGCAGTCCTGGGACAGGAGAAATGAACACTGAAGCTTTCTTT. The chain links TRBV27 to TRBJ1-1, with 8 positions matching TRBD1. After removal of 5 bases from V and 0 bases from J, the junction contained 8 bases not matched to a gene. The CDR3 loop spans 16 amino acids. CDR1 and CDR2 (germline): MNHEY, SMNVEV (reference sequence).

The J gene is TRBJ1-5, the V gene TRBV6-1, with 7 nucleotides matching TRBD1. Trimming cost V 7 bases and J 4 bases; bases outside gene matches: 10. This CDR3 contains 15 residues. Germline V gene lookup returns CDR1 MNHNS and CDR2 SASEGT. The CDR3 bases are TGTGCCAGCACCGAGACAGGGCCTAATAATCAGCCCCAGCATTTT. As protein: CASTETGPNNQPQHF.

The chain couples TRBV5-1 to TRBJ2-2; 8 bases map to TRBD2. The J segment lost 6 bases and the V segment lost 2 bases, leaving 12 bases of the junction unmatched. The CDR3 extends over 17 amino acids. The V gene's germline CDR1 is SGHRS and CDR2 YFSETQ. Here the CDR3 reads CASSFNLAGTKSGELFF. The DNA for the CDR3 is TGCGCCAGCAGCTTCAATCTAGCGGGTACCAAATCCGGGGAGCTGTTTTTT.

The genes are TRBV2 and TRBJ2-5; D perhaps matches TRBD2 (6 bases). From germline, CDR1 is SNHLY and CDR2 FYNNEI. This CDR3 spans 17 amino acids. V lost 7 bases and J 5 bases, leaving 26 bases between the germline ends. The CDR3 sequence: CASNGDLKLGGRETQYF. The CDR3 coding sequence is TGTGCCAGCAATGGGGATCTGAAACTAGGAGGGCGGGAGACCCAGTACTTC.

V usage is TRBV15 and J usage is TRBJ2-1; TRBD2 matches 8 bases. Germline trimming cut 1 base from V and 6 bases from J; bases unmatched to any gene: 2. CDR3 size: 14 residues. The germline V gene has CDR1 LNHNV and CDR2 YYDKDF (reference sequence). CDR3 residues: CATSRAGGPNEQFF. CDR3 bases: TGTGCCACCAGCAGAGCGGGGGGGCCCAATGAGCAGTTCTTC.

The genes are TRBV30 and TRBJ1-1; D is perhaps TRBD1 (6 bases). Trimming removed 5 bases from V and 0 bases from J, with 13 bases in between. CDR1 is GTSNPN and CDR2 is SVGIG in the germline V gene (reference sequence). The length of the CDR3 is 14 residues. CDR3 amino acids: CAWRIQGVNTEAFF. For the CDR3, the DNA is TGTGCCTGGCGCATACAGGGCGTGAACACTGAAGCTTTCTTT. The entire variable domain, with the rest obtained from reference TRBV30 and TRBJ1-1, is as follows: SQTIHQWPATLVQPVGSPLSLECTVEGTSNPNLYWYRQAAGRGLQLLFYSVGIGQISSEVPQNLSASRPQDRQFILSSKKLLLSDSGFYLCAWRIQGVNTEAFFGQGTRLTVV.

The rearrangement joins TRBV18 to TRBJ1-5; 7 bases line up with TRBD1. This CDR3 is 14 amino acids long. With V trimmed by 4 bases and J by 0 bases, 0 bases remained unmatched. The germline V gene has CDR1 KGHSH and CDR2 LQKENI. In nucleotides, the CDR3 is TGTGCCAGCTCACAGGGGGCTAGCAATCAGCCCCAGCATTTT. Residues: CASSQGASNQPQHF.

In nucleotides, the CDR3 is TGTGCCAGCAGCCCCCAGCGGGGGGCCTACAATGAGCAGTTCTTC. Encoded protein: CASSPQRGAYNEQFF. The chain couples TRBV7-3 to TRBJ2-1; 9 bases align to TRBD2. The CDR3 spans 15 residues. CDR1 and CDR2 (germline): SGHTA, FQGTGA. J gave up 2 bases and V 5 bases, and 4 bases lay outside the gene matches.

The sample holds one count of this clone. This chain uses TRBV7-2 with TRBJ1-6; 7 nucleotides line up with TRBD1. The CDR3 is made up of 14 amino acids. Germline V lookup: CDR1 SGHTA, CDR2 FQGNSA. The J segment lost 14 bases and the V segment lost 2 bases, leaving 9 bases of the junction unmatched. The CDR3 DNA reads as TGTGCCAGCAGCTTAACCGACAGGGAAATTTCCCTCCACTTT. Translated: CASSLTDREISLHF.

This clone is a singleton in its sample. Here the CDR3 DNA reads TGTGCCAGCAGTTTATTACAGGGGTGGGATGAAAAACTGTTTTTT. Its translation: CASSLLQGWDEKLFF. This chain connects TRBV28 to TRBJ1-4, with 7 bases that match TRBD1. V lost 1 base, J lost 6 bases, and 5 bases stayed unmatched. There are 15 residues in the CDR3. CDR1 and CDR2 (germline): MDHEN, SYDVKM.

V usage is TRBV7-6 and J usage is TRBJ2-1, with TRBD2 matching 8 bases. Germline CDR1 SGHVS, CDR2 FNYEAQ. The CDR3 sequence is 17 residues long. V lost 5 bases, J lost 4 bases, and 13 bases stayed unmatched. DNA for the CDR3: TGTGCCAGCAGCCCCCCGAGGGGAAAGCGGGGGTACAATGAGCAGTTCTTC. This sequence encodes CASSPPRGKRGYNEQFF.

The chain links TRBV19 to TRBJ1-2; TRBD1 aligns across 8 bases. The CDR3 totals 16 residues. V lost 6 bases to trimming and J lost 0 bases; unmatched junction nucleotides: 9. Germline-derived CDR1 and CDR2 are LNHDA and SQIVND (reference sequence). The CDR3 sequence is CASSDLGQGPNYGYTF. The CDR3 nucleotides read TGTGCCAGTAGCGATCTAGGACAGGGACCTAACTATGGCTACACCTTC. The whole variable domain, remainder taken from reference TRBV19 and TRBJ1-2, is DGGITQSPKYLFRKEGQNVTLSCEQNLNHDAMYWYRQDPGQGLRLIYYSQIVNDFQKGDIAEGYSVSREKKESFPLTVTSAQKNPTAFYLCASSDLGQGPNYGYTFGSGTRLTVV.

V gene TRBV6-5 combines with J gene TRBJ2-3, with 8 bases matching TRBD2. Germline CDR1 MNHEY, CDR2 SVGAGI. CDR3 length: 15 residues. Trimming took 4 bases from V and 0 from J; bases not matched to a gene: 3. The CDR3 DNA reads TGTGCCAGCAGTTCTAGCGGGCGTAGCACAGATACGCAGTATTTT. This encodes CASSSSGRSTDTQYF.

The chain carries TRBV11-1 and TRBJ1-6; no clear D gene. Between the trimmed V and J ends, which lost 3 bases and 14 bases, there was a span of 14 bases. The CDR3 is made up of 13 amino acids. Per germline, CDR1 SGHAT and CDR2 FQDESV (reference sequence). The CDR3 loop reads CASSFDPRATLHF. CDR3 DNA sequence: TGTGCCAGCAGCTTTGACCCGCGGGCCACCCTCCACTTT.

The V call is TRBV7-9, the J call TRBJ1-1, with D perhaps TRBD1 (5 bases). Trimming shortened V by 4 bases and J by 0 bases, and 12 bases separated the two germline ends. Germline values: CDR1 SEHNR, CDR2 FQNEAQ (reference sequence). CDR3 size: 15 residues. The CDR3 coding sequence is TGTGCCAGCAGCTATCTGCAGGGTATGAACACTGAAGCTTTCTTT. Translating gives CASSYLQGMNTEAFF.

This clone was seen just once. The chain is built from TRBV19 and TRBJ1-2; 10 positions agree with TRBD1. The junction had 3 bases not matched to a gene; V was cut back by 5 bases and J by 6 bases. There are 13 residues in the CDR3. Germline CDR1 LNHDA, CDR2 SQIVND (reference sequence). CDR3 sequence reads: CASSDRGLDGYTF. CDR3 sequence (DNA): TGTGCCAGTAGTGACAGGGGGCTGGATGGCTACACCTTC.

The V call is TRBV5-8, the J call TRBJ2-2, with a possible D match to TRBD1 (7 bases). This CDR3 comprises 14 residues. CDR1 and CDR2 from the germline V gene are SGHTS and YDEGEE. V was clipped by 2 bases and J by 5 bases, with 10 bases between them. CDR3 sequence reads: CASSLQGRTGELFF. In DNA, the CDR3 is TGTGCCAGCAGCTTACAGGGGAGGACCGGGGAGCTGTTTTTT.

V is TRBV4-2 and J is TRBJ1-6, with 8 bases lining up with TRBD1. Germline V lookup: CDR1 LGHNA, CDR2 YNFKEQ. With 4 bases clipped from V and 10 bases from J, the junction kept 12 bases outside the gene matches. CDR3 length: 16 amino acids. CDR3 coding DNA: TGTGCCAGCAGCCCCACGGGAGGACAGGGAGAATCACCCCTCCACTTT. This encodes CASSPTGGQGESPLHF.

The chain employs TRBV14 and TRBJ1-1, with a weak D call TRBD1 (5 bases). V shed 2 bases and J shed 7 bases, with 11 bases lying between them. The CDR3 spans 13 residues. Germline assignment: CDR1 SGHDN and CDR2 FVKESK. The CDR3 region has the DNA TGTGCCAGCAGCCAATTTTTGACAGATGAAGCTTTCTTT. Translating gives CASSQFLTDEAFF.

The chain joins TRBV6-5 to TRBJ2-3, with 7 bases fitting TRBD2. V lost 6 bases to trimming and J lost 2 bases; unmatched junction nucleotides: 8. The germline CDR1 and CDR2 sequences are MNHEY and SVGAGI. CDR3 size: 15 residues. CDR3 region: CASSPSGGVTDTQYF. As DNA, the CDR3 is TGTGCCAGCAGCCCTAGCGGCGGAGTCACAGATACGCAGTATTTT.